These 14 T cell receptor beta chains share one sample of origin, sequenced in a study of blood T cell repertoires in COVID-19. Profiling relied on immunoSEQ multiplex PCR, and the TCRdb table lists in-frame clones only, not all of them. The sample lists 250,000 or so clones, about 84% occurring once. The sequenced material came from PBMCs or T cells enriched from blood (not recorded which). These receptors were obtained from a man aged 55 to 70 who had recovered from COVID-19.

The genes are TRBV7-9 and TRBJ2-7; no definite D call. The CDR3 has 14 residues. The V end lost 4 bases, the J end lost 3 bases, and 13 bases lay between the germline ends. Germline CDR1 and CDR2: SEHNR and FQNEAQ (reference sequence). The CDR3 is CASSSLNTVYEQYF. CDR3 sequence (DNA): TGTGCCAGCAGCTCCCTCAACACCGTCTACGAGCAGTACTTC.

The chain uses TRBV30 and TRBJ1-2; D is ambiguous. The CDR3 is made up of 17 amino acids. Looked up from germline, CDR1 is GTSNPN and CDR2 is SVGIG (reference sequence). Trimming took 1 base from V and 2 from J, leaving 20 bases between them. The CDR3 here is CAWSDDLPGIPNYGYTF. CDR3 coding DNA: TGTGCCTGGAGTGATGATTTACCGGGAATACCAAACTATGGCTACACCTTC.

V usage is TRBV4-3 and J usage is TRBJ1-2; possible D gene TRBD1, 6 bases. The germline V and J ends were trimmed by 0 bases and 8 bases, with 13 bases remaining between them. The CDR3 has 14 amino acids. CDR1 LGHNA and CDR2 YSLEER come from the germline V gene. The CDR3 nucleotides read TGCGCCAGCAGCCAAGATCGGGGGGCTGGCGGCTACACCTTC. As protein: CASSQDRGAGGYTF.

The chain employs TRBV6-5 and TRBJ2-5; the match to TRBD2 covers 11 bases. Germline V gives CDR1 MNHEY, CDR2 SVGAGI. The CDR3 is made up of 13 amino acids. V gave up 7 bases and J gave up 5 bases; unmatched junction bases: 3. DNA of the CDR3: TGTGCCAGCAAGAGGACTAGCGGGGAGACCCAGTACTTC. It specifies CASKRTSGETQYF.

V gene TRBV2 combines with J gene TRBJ1-3; D is ambiguous. This CDR3 spans 15 amino acids. Per germline, CDR1 SNHLY and CDR2 FYNNEI. Trimming stripped 3 bases from V and 0 bases from J, with 9 bases between. The CDR3 is CASSDRPHSGNTIYF. CDR3 nucleotides: TGTGCCAGCAGTGACAGGCCACACTCTGGAAACACCATATATTTT.

This clone was seen just once. One end of the junction varies from germline; a read error may be responsible. The CDR3 here is CASSVRRTAYNEQFF. For the CDR3, the DNA is TGTGCTAGCAGCGTACGTCGCACAGCCTACAATGAGCAGTTCTTC. This chain links TRBV7-7 with TRBJ2-1; D is uncertain. CDR3 length equals 15 residues. Per germline, CDR1 SSHAT and CDR2 FNYEAQ (reference sequence). Together with reference TRBV7-7 and TRBJ2-1, the CDR3 gives the full variable domain: GAGVSQSPRYKVTKRGQDVTLRCDPISSHATLYWYQQALGQGPEFLTYFNYEAQPDKSGLPSDRFSAERPEGSISTLTIQRTEQRDSAMYRCASSVRRTAYNEQFFGPGTRLTVL.

J is TRBJ1-4 and V is TRBV2; TRBD1 agrees at 9 bases. This CDR3 has 14 amino acids. V lost 6 bases to trimming and J lost 4 bases; unmatched junction nucleotides: 3. CDR1 is SNHLY, CDR2 FYNNEI, per germline. The CDR3 protein is CASREDRGNEKLFF. CDR3 DNA: TGTGCCAGCAGGGAGGACAGGGGTAATGAAAAACTGTTTTTT.

The chain combines TRBV3-1 (or the pseudogene TRBV3-2) with TRBJ2-5; D not certain. The V gene lost 3 bases and the J gene lost 1 base, with 3 bases spanning the gap. Germline V lookup: CDR1 LGHDT, CDR2 YNNKEL (reference sequence). The CDR3 length is 12 residues. The CDR3 DNA reads as TGTGCCAGCAGCCACCTCCAAGAGACCCAGTACTTC. Protein: CASSHLQETQYF.

CDR3 in amino acids: CASSMGQGGWTYEQYF. Here the CDR3 DNA reads TGTGCCAGTAGTATGGGACAGGGAGGTTGGACCTACGAGCAGTACTTC. This chain uses TRBV19 with TRBJ2-7; 9 nucleotides line up with TRBD1. With V trimmed by 3 bases and J by 2 bases, 8 bases remained unmatched. Germline values: CDR1 LNHDA, CDR2 SQIVND (reference sequence). The CDR3 is 16 residues long. The full variable domain, in which reference TRBV19 and TRBJ2-7 provide the parts outside the CDR3, is DGGITQSPKYLFRKEGQNVTLSCEQNLNHDAMYWYRQDPGQGLRLIYYSQIVNDFQKGDIAEGYSVSREKKESFPLTVTSAQKNPTAFYLCASSMGQGGWTYEQYFGPGTRLTVT.

The chain uses TRBV29-1 and TRBJ1-1, with D perhaps TRBD1 (6 bases). Germline V gene data show CDR1 as SQVTM and CDR2 as ANQGSEA. Trimming left V 7 bases short and J 1 base short, with 10 bases between. The CDR3 covers 12 residues. The CDR3 reads CSGGGGNTEAFF. The CDR3 DNA reads as TGCAGCGGAGGGGGGGGGAACACTGAAGCTTTCTTT. The full variable domain, completed using reference TRBV29-1 and TRBJ1-1, is SAVISQKPSRDICQRGTSLTIQCQVDSQVTMMFWYRQQPGQSLTLIATANQGSEATYESGFVIDKFPISRPNLTFSTLTVSNMSPEDSSIYLCSGGGGNTEAFFGQGTRLTVV.

The gene calls are TRBV30 and TRBJ2-7; TRBD1 matches 7 bases. There are 15 residues in the CDR3. Germline trimming cut 1 base from V and 7 bases from J; bases unmatched to any gene: 13. Germline assignment: CDR1 GTSNPN and CDR2 SVGIG (reference sequence). CDR3 sequence reads: CAWSAHGQVQREQYF. The CDR3 nucleotides read TGTGCCTGGAGTGCACACGGACAGGTACAAAGGGAGCAGTACTTC.

J is TRBJ1-1 and V is TRBV11-2, with 8 bases lining up with TRBD1. The CDR3 is 17 residues long. The V and J ends lost 2 bases and 0 bases, in that order; junction bases with no gene match: 8. The germline V gene has CDR1 SGHAT and CDR2 FQNNGV. The CDR3 nucleotides are TGTGCCAGCAGCTTAAGTCCAGGGGGCGCGATGAACACTGAAGCTTTCTTT. It translates to CASSLSPGGAMNTEAFF.

The V call is TRBV2, the J call TRBJ1-2, with 7 bases identical to TRBD1. The CDR3 is 16 amino acids. Germline-derived CDR1 and CDR2 are SNHLY and FYNNEI. The J segment lost 8 bases and the V segment lost 1 base, leaving 13 bases of the junction unmatched. CDR3 residues: CASSEDRQGRNKGYTF. The DNA for the CDR3 is TGTGCCAGCAGTGAAGATCGACAGGGAAGAAACAAAGGCTACACCTTC.

This clone showed up many times. The chain uses TRBV3-1 (or the pseudogene TRBV3-2) and TRBJ1-2; 9 bases map to TRBD1. Losses at the gene ends were 4 bases for V and 8 bases for J; bases not matched to a gene: 14. The germline V gene encodes CDR1 LGHDT and CDR2 YNNKEL (reference sequence). This CDR3 comprises 16 residues. This CDR3 reads CASSPEGQGISGGYTF. CDR3 DNA sequence: TGTGCCAGCAGCCCCGAGGGACAGGGAATTTCAGGAGGCTACACCTTC.